The 12 T cell receptor beta chains listed next were all sequenced from one sample in a study of OX40 agonist ivuxolimab in advanced cancers. Clones were read by immunoSEQ multiplex PCR, and TCRdb kept only the in-frame ones, dropping some. Of about 82,000 clones listed, approximately 90% are singletons. The sample here was CD4+ or CD8+ T cells sorted from blood, taken in a trial of the OX40 agonist ivuxolimab. These TCRs come from an adult with an advanced solid tumor such as melanoma, head and neck, liver or kidney cancer.

The chain combines TRBV6-6 with TRBJ2-1, with TRBD2 matching over 13 bases. This CDR3 contains 16 residues. The germline CDR1 and CDR2 sequences are MNHNY and SVGAGI (reference sequence). The junction had 7 bases not matched to a gene; V was cut back by 4 bases and J by 7 bases. CDR3 in DNA: TGTGCCAGCAGTTTCCAACTAGCGGGAGGGTTGAATGAGCAGTTCTTC. This translates into CASSFQLAGGLNEQFF.

The chain links TRBV11-2 to TRBJ2-1, with TRBD2 identical over 7 bases. CDR1 is SGHAT, CDR2 FQNNGV, per germline. The CDR3 is made up of 15 amino acids. V lost 5 bases and J lost 2; bases outside the gene matches: 6. CDR3 DNA: TGTGCCAGCAGCCCTCGGACTAGAGCCTACAATGAGCAGTTCTTC. This codes for CASSPRTRAYNEQFF. Full variable domain (rest looked up from reference TRBV11-2 and TRBJ2-1): EAGVAQSPRYKIIEKRQSVAFWCNPISGHATLYWYQQILGQGPKLLIQFQNNGVVDDSQLPKDRFSAERLKGVDSTLKIQPAKLEDSAVYLCASSPRTRAYNEQFFGPGTRLTVL.

The chain employs TRBV2 and TRBJ1-1; TRBD1 is a possible D gene (5 bases). This CDR3 contains 15 residues. V was trimmed by 3 bases and J by 0 bases, leaving 11 bases between them. In germline, CDR1 is SNHLY, CDR2 FYNNEI. The CDR3 here is CASSDPGEMNTEAFF. The CDR3 DNA reads as TGTGCCAGCAGTGATCCGGGGGAGATGAACACTGAAGCTTTCTTT.

The chain combines TRBV5-5 with TRBJ2-2; possibly TRBD2 for D (5 bases). The germline V and J ends were trimmed by 0 bases and 0 bases, with 9 bases remaining between them. This CDR3 is 16 amino acids long. Looked up from germline, CDR1 is SGHKS and CDR2 is YYEKEE (reference sequence). In DNA form, the CDR3 reads TGTGCCAGCAGCTTGGTAGGGAGCGCGAACACCGGGGAGCTGTTTTTT. This gives the protein CASSLVGSANTGELFF.

As regards this clone: At one of its ends the junction is not consistent with the germline gene, which may arise from a read error. V is TRBV7-9 and J is TRBJ1-2, with 9 bases identical to TRBD1. The germline V gene encodes CDR1 SEHNR and CDR2 FQNEAQ (reference sequence). The CDR3 sequence is 15 residues long. The CDR3 loop reads CASSSRQGEEDGYTF. In nucleotides, the CDR3 is TGTGCCAGCAGCTCCCGACAGGGGGAGGAGGATGGTTACACCTTC.

The chain links TRBV5-1 to TRBJ2-1; 11 bases match TRBD2. The length of the CDR3 is 16 residues. Germline V CDR1 and CDR2: SGHRS, YFSETQ. Unmatched junction bases numbered 6, after V lost 1 base and J lost 6 bases. CDR3 sequence reads: CASSLTTSGGPNEQFF. CDR3 coding DNA: TGCGCCAGCAGCTTGACCACTAGCGGGGGCCCCAATGAGCAGTTCTTC. Complete variable domain (other parts from reference TRBV5-1 and TRBJ2-1): KAGVTQTPRYLIKTRGQQVTLSCSPISGHRSVSWYQQTPGQGLQFLFEYFSETQRNKGNFPGRFSGRQFSNSRSEMNVSTLELGDSALYLCASSLTTSGGPNEQFFGPGTRLTVL.

As DNA, the CDR3 is TGTGCCAGCAGCTTAAAGGCTGGGTCTGGGGCCAACGTCCTGACTTTC. Its translation is CASSLKAGSGANVLTF. V and J are TRBV7-3 and TRBJ2-6, with unresolved D. Germline-derived CDR1 and CDR2 are SGHTA and FQGTGA. V gave up 1 base and J gave up 1 base, with 8 bases separating them. The CDR3 is made up of 16 amino acids.

J is TRBJ1-5 and V is TRBV4-3; D gene unclear. CDR3 length: 13 residues. Trimming pared 0 bases from V and 7 bases from J, leaving 7 bases between. The germline CDR1 and CDR2 sequences are LGHNA and YSLEER. The CDR3 DNA is TGCGCCAGCAGCCAAGATCGACTGCAGCCCCAGCATTTT. It encodes CASSQDRLQPQHF.

The J gene is TRBJ2-3, the V gene TRBV10-3; 9 nucleotides align to TRBD1. Germline trimming cut 6 bases from V and 2 bases from J; bases unmatched to any gene: 6. This CDR3 comprises 15 residues. Germline V gene sequence: CDR1 ENHRY, CDR2 SYGVKD. CDR3 residues: CAISPGQGNTDTQYF. DNA of the CDR3: TGTGCCATCAGCCCCGGACAGGGGAACACAGATACGCAGTATTTT.

This chain uses TRBV29-1 with TRBJ1-2, with D perhaps TRBD1 (5 bases). The CDR3 is 12 amino acids. Germline CDR1 and CDR2: SQVTM and ANQGSEA. The V end was cut by 7 bases, the J end by 7 bases, with 16 bases between. The CDR3 region has the DNA TGCAGCGCATGGGGGGAGGGCACTGGCTACACCTTC. Translation: CSAWGEGTGYTF.

The count of this clone is one. The rearrangement joins TRBV7-6 to TRBJ1-3; D is undetermined. The CDR3 runs 16 residues. Trimming stripped 1 base from V and 2 bases from J, with 12 bases between. Germline lookup yields CDR1 SGHVS and CDR2 FNYEAQ. The CDR3 region is CASSLEAGSPGNTIYF. In DNA form, the CDR3 reads TGTGCCAGCAGCTTAGAGGCAGGTTCCCCTGGAAACACCATATATTTT.

In its sample, this clone was seen once. The chain combines TRBV6-5 with TRBJ1-1; D not certain. V dropped 6 bases and J dropped 8 bases, with 16 bases sitting between them. Per the germline V gene, CDR1 is MNHEY and CDR2 is SVGAGI. This CDR3 contains 13 residues. DNA for the CDR3: TGTGCCAGCAGCCCAACCGCCCGGGGAGAAGCTTTCTTT. The encoded protein is CASSPTARGEAFF.